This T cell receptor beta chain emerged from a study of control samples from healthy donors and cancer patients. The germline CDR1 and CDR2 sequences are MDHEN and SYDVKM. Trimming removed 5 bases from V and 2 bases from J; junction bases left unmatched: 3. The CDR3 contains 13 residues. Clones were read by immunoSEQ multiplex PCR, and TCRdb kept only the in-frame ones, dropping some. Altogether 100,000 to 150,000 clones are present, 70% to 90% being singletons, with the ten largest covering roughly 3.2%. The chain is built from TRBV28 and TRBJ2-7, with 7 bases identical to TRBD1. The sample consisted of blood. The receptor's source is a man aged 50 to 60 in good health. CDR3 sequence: CASSRQGPYEQYF. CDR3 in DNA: TGTGCCAGCAGTCGACAGGGCCCCTACGAGCAGTACTTC.